These T cell receptor beta chains were read from a single sample in a study of metastatic and nonmetastatic thyroid tumors. Using MiXCR, TCRdb reanalyzed the PCR reads. The sample holds around 40,000 clones, approximately 15% seen once. Input material: blood. All receptors come from a female donor with papillary thyroid cancer or a benign thyroid nodule (not recorded which). Some clones in this sample may be carry-over from other donors' samples. CDR3s leave out the opening cysteine and the closing phenylalanine or tryptophan.

v_gene: TRBV4-1
j_gene: TRBJ2-3
CDR3aa: ASSQDWTSGPSTDTQY

v_gene: TRBV6-1
j_gene: TRBJ2-5
CDR3aa: ASSESGQYQGTQY

v_gene: TRBV28
j_gene: TRBJ2-4
CDR3aa: ASSPQTLAKNIQY

v_gene: TRBV20-1
j_gene: TRBJ2-1
CDR3aa: SAPKASKVGHEQF

v_gene: TRBV5-6
j_gene: TRBJ2-7
CDR3aa: ASSHLARVYEQY

v_gene: TRBV7-3
j_gene: TRBJ1-6
CDR3aa: ASSAAPPGPLH

v_gene: TRBV6-1
j_gene: TRBJ1-1
CDR3aa: ASSSEDRGLDEAF

v_gene: TRBV7-3
j_gene: TRBJ2-3
CDR3aa: ASSLLWARGWADTQY

v_gene: TRBV12-3/TRBV12-4
j_gene: TRBJ2-3
CDR3aa: ASSWGLAGVGDTQY

v_gene: TRBV28
j_gene: TRBJ1-2
CDR3aa: ASSTTGGIYGYT

v_gene: TRBV10-1
j_gene: TRBJ1-1
CDR3aa: ASSGYRGSEAF

v_gene: TRBV19
j_gene: TRBJ2-2
CDR3aa: ASCRQSPGELF

v_gene: TRBV2
j_gene: TRBJ2-7
CDR3aa: ASSYQGHEQY

v_gene: TRBV28
j_gene: TRBJ1-1
CDR3aa: ASSMGQGRDTEAF

v_gene: TRBV18
j_gene: TRBJ1-1
CDR3aa: ASSPFSGGTEAF

v_gene: TRBV4-1
j_gene: TRBJ2-1
CDR3aa: ASSQVPSLAGTSYNEQF

v_gene: TRBV12-3/TRBV12-4
j_gene: TRBJ1-5
CDR3aa: ASSLRPEKQPQH

v_gene: TRBV7-2
j_gene: TRBJ1-1
CDR3aa: ASSLVGTAF

v_gene: TRBV3-1
j_gene: TRBJ1-1
CDR3aa: ASSQDSKVVVMNTEAF

v_gene: TRBV20-1
j_gene: TRBJ2-7
CDR3aa: SPSPGSYEQY

v_gene: TRBV2
j_gene: TRBJ1-1
CDR3aa: ASSERRGDTKAF

v_gene: TRBV19
j_gene: TRBJ2-5
CDR3aa: ASSTGRVETQY

v_gene: TRBV6-2/TRBV6-3
j_gene: .
CDR3aa: ASSGQETQF

v_gene: TRBV24-1
j_gene: TRBJ2-1
CDR3aa: ATSDPTGSINNEQS

v_gene: TRBV9
j_gene: TRBJ2-5
CDR3aa: ASSPGRGETQY

v_gene: TRBV12-3/TRBV12-4
j_gene: TRBJ2-6
CDR3aa: ASIYSGEGSNVLT

v_gene: TRBV6-1
j_gene: TRBJ1-5
CDR3aa: AGSRYESNNQAQH

v_gene: TRBV7-8
j_gene: TRBJ2-1
CDR3aa: ASSLVRRHNEQF

v_gene: TRBV6-1
j_gene: TRBJ2-7
CDR3aa: AGSAGLGREQY

v_gene: TRBV6-2/TRBV6-3
j_gene: TRBJ2-7
CDR3aa: ASKGGLAWVSDSSYEQY

v_gene: TRBV2
j_gene: TRBJ2-6
CDR3aa: ASLRNSGANVLT

v_gene: TRBV5-6
j_gene: TRBJ2-3
CDR3aa: ASSLTLAGTDTQY

v_gene: TRBV5-1
j_gene: TRBJ1-2
CDR3aa: ASSLGREDYGYT

v_gene: TRBV20-1
j_gene: TRBJ2-6
CDR3aa: SARGDTGANVLT

v_gene: TRBV15
j_gene: TRBJ2-5
CDR3aa: ATGEGQAGQETQY

v_gene: TRBV4-1
j_gene: TRBJ1-1
CDR3aa: ASSQVAGWMNTEAF

v_gene: TRBV6-6
j_gene: TRBJ1-2
CDR3aa: ASSYSPRQGKNYGYT

v_gene: TRBV7-9
j_gene: TRBJ2-7
CDR3aa: ASSSEGDGAYEQY

v_gene: TRBV11-2
j_gene: TRBJ2-3
CDR3aa: ASSLVGGTSTDTQY

v_gene: TRBV6-1
j_gene: TRBJ2-3
CDR3aa: ASSEATGIGGTDTQY

v_gene: TRBV30
j_gene: TRBJ2-7
CDR3aa: AWDRSYEQY

v_gene: TRBV2
j_gene: TRBJ1-2
CDR3aa: ASSEVRGDYGYT

v_gene: TRBV5-6
j_gene: TRBJ2-7
CDR3aa: ASSLAGSGGEQY

v_gene: TRBV5-1
j_gene: TRBJ2-2
CDR3aa: ASSLEWSGTGELF

v_gene: TRBV20-1
j_gene: TRBJ2-3
CDR3aa: SGAGGSTDTQY

v_gene: TRBV6-1
j_gene: TRBJ1-3
CDR3aa: ASSAPINSGNTIY

v_gene: TRBV5-6
j_gene: TRBJ1-6
CDR3aa: ASSFEDSPLH

v_gene: TRBV9
j_gene: TRBJ2-7
CDR3aa: ASSPPGRPAYEQY

v_gene: TRBV28
j_gene: TRBJ2-3
CDR3aa: ASSFGGDKTDTQY

v_gene: TRBV29-1
j_gene: TRBJ1-1
CDR3aa: SVELDRANTEAF

v_gene: TRBV7-3
j_gene: TRBJ2-1
CDR3aa: ASSLTLAGTLNEQF

v_gene: TRBV6-1
j_gene: TRBJ2-5
CDR3aa: ASSVGPEGTQY

v_gene: TRBV7-6
j_gene: TRBJ2-5
CDR3aa: ASSLKLAEETQY